Shown below are 4 T cell receptor beta chains from a single sample sequenced in a study of shared clonotypes between healthy human individuals. TCRdb keeps only in-frame clones here, not all; method: immunoSEQ multiplex PCR. The sample holds about half a million clones, 70% to 85% seen once. The sequencing sample was made of PBMCs. The origin of the receptors is a woman aged 40-49 years in good health. Some clones in this sample may be carry-over from other donors' samples.

The chain recombines TRBV4-3 with TRBJ2-5, with D possibly called TRBD1 or TRBD2 (5 bases each). Germline loops: CDR1 LGHNA, CDR2 YSLEER. V was trimmed by 2 bases and J by 7 bases, leaving 17 bases between them. This CDR3 has 15 amino acids. The CDR3: CASSQFATAGGTQYF. In nucleotides, the CDR3 is TGCGCCAGCAGCCAATTTGCAACAGCTGGGGGGACCCAGTACTTC.

CDR3 loop: CASSFGLVSTGELFF. The CDR3, as DNA: TGCGCCAGCAGCTTTGGGCTAGTGAGCACCGGGGAGCTGTTTTTT. The J gene is TRBJ2-2, the V gene TRBV5-1, with D unclear. V was shortened by 2 bases and J by 4 bases, with 12 bases between the two germline ends. This CDR3 has 15 amino acids. The germline CDR1 and CDR2 sequences are SGHRS and YFSETQ.

V is TRBV7-2 and J is TRBJ1-1; no reliable D call. The ends were cut back, 1 base at V and 1 base at J, with 10 bases in the middle. This CDR3 has 15 amino acids. The germline V gene has CDR1 SGHTA and CDR2 FQGNSA. In DNA form, the CDR3 reads TGTGCCAGCAGCTTAGAGGCGTGGCAGAACACTGAAGCTTTCTTT. It translates to CASSLEAWQNTEAFF.

The J gene is TRBJ1-6, the V gene TRBV6-6; TRBD1 might be the D (5 bases). The CDR3 has 14 residues. V lost 4 bases to trimming and J lost 9 bases, with 13 bases between them. CDR1 and CDR2 (germline): MNHNY, SVGAGI (reference sequence). The CDR3 nucleotides are TGTGCCAGCAGTTCCCTTCAGGGATTTTCACCCCTCCACTTT. This translates into CASSSLQGFSPLHF.